A selection of T cell receptor beta chains follows, all from one sample in a study of CD8 T cells in Susac syndrome. Each CDR3 protein gets one entry after TCRdb re-called the immunoSEQ multiplex PCR reads with MiXCR. The sample records more than 65,000 distinct CDR3 sequences, approximately 95% being singletons. Input material: CD8+ T cells from PBMCs. The receptor set was obtained from a human donor in good health. Each CDR3 is given with its conserved first and last residue. The order of the fields is D gene, J gene, clone size, V gene, CDR3 protein, CDR3 DNA. A D gene is named only where the DNA matches it firmly. Some rows mark clone size as missing; the rest say once, few, many or name a class of expanded clone.

>TRBD1|TRBJ2-1|-|TRBV27
CASSLGIPGQIYNEQFF
TGTGCCAGCAGTCTAGGGATTCCGGGACAGATATACAATGAGCAGTTCTTC
>TRBD1|TRBJ2-5|-|TRBV12-3/TRBV12-4
CASSSPGQGQETQYF
TGTGCCAGCAGTTCCCCAGGACAGGGACAAGAGACCCAGTACTTC
>TRBD2|TRBJ2-1|-|TRBV9
CASSAGTTLDEQFF
TGTGCCAGCAGCGCCGGGACTACCCTCGATGAGCAGTTCTTC
>TRBD2|TRBJ2-1|-|TRBV30
CASGSGGVREQFF
TGTGCCTCCGGGAGCGGGGGGGTCCGGGAGCAGTTCTTC
>TRBD1|TRBJ2-7|-|TRBV13
CASSLSGQGKYEQYF
TGTGCCAGCAGCTTGTCCGGACAGGGAAAATACGAGCAGTACTTC
>TRBD2|TRBJ2-7|-|TRBV30
CAWSVWQPGGEQYF
TGTGCCTGGAGTGTGTGGCAGCCGGGGGGAGAGCAGTACTTC
>TRBD1|TRBJ2-7|-|TRBV28
CASSLSTGGEQYF
TGTGCCAGCAGTTTATCCACAGGGGGCGAGCAGTACTTC
>TRBD1|TRBJ2-7|-|TRBV5-4
CASSFGTAYEQYF
TGTGCCAGCAGCTTTGGGACAGCCTACGAGCAGTACTTC
>-|TRBJ2-5|once|TRBV7-9
CASSFPSQETQYF
TGTGCCAGCAGCTTCCCCTCCCAAGAGACCCAGTACTTC
>TRBD2|TRBJ2-7|-|TRBV5-6
CASSFILAGGFWAHEQYF
TGTGCCAGCAGCTTCATACTAGCGGGGGGCTTTTGGGCCCACGAGCAGTACTTC
>TRBD2|TRBJ2-1|once|TRBV20-1
CSATSGGGSYNEQFF
TGCAGTGCAACATCTGGCGGGGGTTCCTACAATGAGCAGTTCTTC
>-|TRBJ2-2|-|TRBV5-6
CASSPLGLNTGELFF
TGTGCCAGCAGCCCCCTCGGGCTGAACACCGGGGAGCTGTTTTTT
>TRBD1|TRBJ1-4|-|TRBV2
CASKGTPGQGINEKLFF
TGTGCCAGCAAAGGGACGCCGGGACAGGGGATTAATGAAAAACTGTTTTTT
>TRBD1|TRBJ2-7|-|TRBV4-2
CASSQLRTGVSYEQYF
TGTGCCAGCAGCCAACTCCGGACAGGTGTCTCCTACGAGCAGTACTTC
>-|TRBJ1-2|-|TRBV5-4
CASSYDIAGGYTF
TGTGCCAGCAGCTACGACATAGCAGGCGGCTACACCTTC
>-|TRBJ1-1|-|TRBV7-9
CASSSLGTEAFF
TGTGCCAGCAGCTCTCTGGGCACTGAAGCTTTCTTT
>-|TRBJ1-5|few|TRBV7-2
CASSVLGGGEPQHF
TGTGCCAGCAGCGTACTAGGGGGTGGGGAGCCCCAGCATTTT
>-|TRBJ1-1|-|TRBV2
CASSDDGAEAFF
TGTGCCAGCAGTGACGACGGTGCTGAAGCTTTCTTT
>-|TRBJ2-1|once|TRBV5-4
CASSLKGPSYNEQFF
TGTGCCAGCAGCTTAAAAGGGCCCTCCTACAATGAGCAGTTCTTC
>-|TRBJ2-3|-|TRBV24-1
CATSDGASTDTQYF
TGTGCCACCAGCGATGGGGCCAGCACAGATACGCAGTATTTT
>-|TRBJ2-7|few|TRBV5-1
CASREGNLYEQYF
TGCGCCAGCAGGGAAGGGAATCTCTACGAGCAGTACTTC
>TRBD2|TRBJ2-5|-|TRBV9
CASSVERLADQETQYF
TGTGCCAGCAGCGTAGAAAGACTAGCGGACCAAGAGACCCAGTACTTC
>-|TRBJ2-2|-|TRBV9
CASSDPGAGELFF
TGTGCCAGCAGCGACCCAGGGGCCGGGGAGCTGTTTTTT
>-|TRBJ1-1|few|TRBV5-1
CASSPGGENTEAFF
TGCGCCAGCAGCCCCGGAGGTGAGAACACTGAAGCTTTCTTT
>-|TRBJ1-1|once|TRBV9
CASTPGVRDTEAFF
TGTGCCAGCACCCCAGGGGTTAGGGACACTGAAGCTTTCTTT
>TRBD1|TRBJ2-1|-|TRBV29-1
CSVTPTTGANYNEQFF
TGCAGCGTTACCCCTACGACAGGGGCGAACTACAATGAGCAGTTCTTC
>-|TRBJ1-3|-|TRBV30
CAWTDGSSGNTIYF
TGTGCCTGGACGGACGGATCCTCTGGAAACACCATATATTTT
>TRBD1|TRBJ2-7|-|TRBV29-1
CSGVGQGYEQYF
TGCAGCGGTGTGGGACAGGGCTACGAGCAGTACTTC